The next 3 T cell receptor beta chains were all read from a single sample in a study of cytomegalovirus exposure and HLA in healthy donors. Profiling relied on immunoSEQ multiplex PCR, and the TCRdb table lists in-frame clones only, not all of them. The table lists a few hundred thousand clones, 90% of them singletons. The sample taken for sequencing was PBMCs. The receptors come from a woman aged 25 to 39 in good health and CMV-seronegative.

The chain couples TRBV19 to TRBJ2-5, with D possibly being TRBD1 (5 bases). V lost 2 bases and J 1 base, leaving 8 bases between the germline ends. CDR1 is LNHDA, CDR2 SQIVND, per germline (reference sequence). CDR3 length: 14 residues. CDR3 protein: CASSIRGFQETQYF. The CDR3 region has the DNA TGTGCCAGTAGTATAAGGGGCTTCCAAGAGACCCAGTACTTC.

The chain uses TRBV27 and TRBJ1-2; 11 nucleotides align to TRBD1. The CDR3 spans 14 residues. The germline CDR1 and CDR2 sequences are MNHEY and SMNVEV (reference sequence). The junction had 4 bases not matched to a gene; V was cut back by 5 bases and J by 5 bases. CDR3 sequence reads: CASSRGQGEYGYTF. The CDR3 region has the DNA TGTGCCAGCAGTCGGGGACAGGGGGAGTATGGCTACACCTTC.

This rearrangement joins TRBV7-6 to TRBJ2-1; D is uncertain. Germline loops: CDR1 SGHVS, CDR2 FNYEAQ. V lost 5 bases and J 4 bases, leaving 9 bases between the germline ends. The CDR3 sequence is 13 residues long. CDR3 sequence: CASSIGPYNEQFF. The CDR3 DNA follows: TGTGCCAGCAGCATAGGCCCTTACAATGAGCAGTTCTTC.